This T cell receptor (beta chain) was captured in a study of OX40 agonist ivuxolimab in advanced cancers. Overall study findings and caveats: On average, a greater number of expanded clones characterised CD8+ T cells relative to CD4+. Within 6 weeks, CD4+ and CD8+ blood T cells expanded clonally at 0.1 to 3.0 mg/kg.

Sequenced by immunoSEQ multiplex PCR; TCRdb stores in-frame clones only, minus some. The repertoire includes some 77,000 clones, about 93% of them detected once, and 0.32% sits in the top ten. For this clone: Its antigen remains unidentified.

The CDR3 sequence is 15 residues long. Germline assignment: CDR1 PRHDT and CDR2 FYEKMQ (reference sequence). The germline V and J ends were trimmed by 5 bases and 4 bases, with 15 bases remaining between them. The V call is TRBV13, the J call TRBJ1-3, with a possible D match to TRBD1 (5 bases). Sequenced material: CD4+ or CD8+ T cells sorted from blood, taken in a trial of the OX40 agonist ivuxolimab. This sequence originates from an adult with an advanced solid tumor such as melanoma, head and neck, liver or kidney cancer. CDR3 DNA: TGTGCCAGCAGCGGAAGGGGAAACTTCGGAAACACCATATATTTT. Encoded protein: CASSGRGNFGNTIYF.